The sequence of this T cell receptor beta chain was determined in a study of OX40 agonist ivuxolimab in advanced cancers. Study-wide background: In this cohort, patients received ivuxolimab, an agonistic anti-OX40 (CD134) antibody. Each patient was given ivuxolimab into a vein every 2 weeks, at 0.01 to 10 mg/kg. Subjects had a mean age of around 63 years, with a range of about 23 to 79; just over 80% were male. Points from the study as a whole: CD4+ T cells averaged fewer expanded clones than CD8+ T cells.

This clone has only a few counts. Its antigen is as yet unknown. The data were produced by immunoSEQ multiplex PCR, yet TCRdb's version contains in-frame clones alone and is incomplete. This repertoire shows approximately 60,000 clones, around 83% found once; its top ten account for roughly 5.2%. This specimen consisted of CD4+ or CD8+ T cells sorted from blood, obtained in a trial of the OX40 agonist ivuxolimab. This TCR was sampled from an adult with an advanced solid tumor such as melanoma, head and neck, liver or kidney cancer.

CDR3 nucleotide sequence: TGTGCCACCAGCAGGGATACAGGGGGAGGAGGCTACACCTTC. Amino acids: CATSRDTGGGGYTF. The chain is built from TRBV15 and TRBJ1-2; 8 bases align to TRBD1. This CDR3 is built from 14 residues. Germline V gene data show CDR1 as LNHNV and CDR2 as YYDKDF (reference sequence). With V trimmed by 3 bases and J by 8 bases, 8 bases remained unmatched.